Listed here are 24 T cell receptor beta chains from one sample, sequenced in a study of CD8 T cells in ankylosing spondylitis. One entry per CDR3 protein results from TCRdb running MiXCR on the 5' RACE reads. The repertoire holds approximately 150,000 distinct CDR3 sequences, with approximately 10% as singletons. The sequenced sample was blood, either unsorted or a sorted T cell fraction (not recorded which). These receptors all stem from a female donor with ankylosing spondylitis or in good health (not recorded which).

This sequence joins TRBV19 and TRBJ2-3; D call uncertain. The CDR3 sequence is 13 residues long. V lost 7 bases and J 4 bases, leaving 12 bases between the germline ends. Germline CDR1 is LNHDA and CDR2 is SQIVND (reference sequence). CDR3 in amino acids: CASTPESSDTQYF. The CDR3 bases are TGTGCCAGTACCCCCGAGAGCTCAGATACGCAGTATTTT.

This clonotype was seen only a few times. J is TRBJ1-5 and V is TRBV10-2; D is possibly TRBD1 (5 bases). CDR3 length equals 14 residues. Germline CDR1 reads WSHSY; CDR2 reads SAAADI. Trimming removed 6 bases from V and 4 bases from J, with 13 bases in between. The CDR3 loop reads CASRDTLGNQPQHF. CDR3 coding DNA: TGCGCCAGCAGGGACACCTTGGGAAATCAGCCCCAGCATTTT.

The V and J genes are TRBV7-7 and TRBJ2-3; TRBD1 or TRBD2 may be the D gene (5 bases each). Germline assignment: CDR1 SSHAT and CDR2 FNYEAQ (reference sequence). This CDR3 comprises 15 residues. The ends were cut back, 4 bases at V and 5 bases at J, with 16 bases in the middle. CDR3 sequence reads: CASSSGTEGRDTQYF. CDR3 in DNA: TGTGCCAGCAGCTCCGGGACCGAAGGCCGAGATACGCAGTATTTT.

This clonotype was observed a handful of times. This chain links TRBV4-2 with TRBJ2-2; tentatively, D is TRBD2 (6 bases). The CDR3 runs to 14 residues. Germline values: CDR1 LGHNA, CDR2 YNFKEQ. Trimming pared 3 bases from V and 4 bases from J, leaving 9 bases between. CDR3 protein: CASSHTSSTGELFF. CDR3 nucleotides: TGTGCCAGCAGCCATACTAGCAGCACCGGGGAGCTGTTTTTT.

The chain has TRBV4-3 and TRBJ1-1; maybe TRBD1 (5 bases). This CDR3 is 14 amino acids long. Germline assignment: CDR1 LGHNA and CDR2 YSLEER. V lost 5 bases and J 1 base, leaving 11 bases between the germline ends. CDR3 DNA: TGCGCCAGCAGCTGGGAGGGGAGGAACACTGAAGCTTTCTTT. It encodes CASSWEGRNTEAFF.

V gene TRBV10-3 combines with J gene TRBJ2-1; tentative D call: TRBD2 (6 bases). V was pared by 7 bases and J by 9 bases, with 16 bases between. The germline V gene has CDR1 ENHRY and CDR2 SYGVKD. This CDR3 has 13 amino acids. CDR3 residues: CAITGTELGEQFF. In nucleotides, the CDR3 is TGTGCCATCACCGGGACTGAGTTGGGTGAGCAGTTCTTC.

In DNA form, the CDR3 reads TGTGCCAGTAGTACCACGCCGATACACACAGATACGCAGTATTTT. Protein sequence: CASSTTPIHTDTQYF. The chain couples TRBV19 to TRBJ2-3; D not resolved. Germline loops: CDR1 LNHDA, CDR2 SQIVND (reference sequence). CDR3 length: 15 amino acids. V lost 4 bases, J lost 2 bases, and 13 bases lay in between.

The chain has TRBV24-1 and TRBJ2-5, with D hard to call. The germline CDR1 and CDR2 sequences are KGHDR and SFDVKD. Trimming shortened V by 3 bases and J by 4 bases, and 2 bases separated the two germline ends. The CDR3 loop spans 11 amino acids. CDR3 DNA: TGTGCCACCAGTGATGGAGAGACCCAGTACTTC. This translates into CATSDGETQYF.

The V gene is TRBV27, the J gene TRBJ2-2, with a possible D match to TRBD1 (5 bases). The length of the CDR3 is 15 residues. Germline CDR1 reads MNHEY; CDR2 reads SMNVEV (reference sequence). Trimming shortened V by 6 bases and J by 4 bases, and 15 bases separated the two germline ends. The CDR3 sequence is CASSTTQGGTGELFF. CDR3 coding DNA: TGTGCCAGCAGCACAACCCAGGGTGGCACCGGGGAGCTGTTTTTT.

This clonotype has a handful of counts. V usage is TRBV20-1 and J usage is TRBJ2-1; D call uncertain. Germline V gene data show CDR1 as DFQATT and CDR2 as SNEGSKA (reference sequence). There are 11 residues in the CDR3. V gave up 7 bases and J gave up 5 bases, with 9 bases separating them. CDR3 bases: TGCAGTGGGAGAGAGGACAATGAGCAGTTCTTC. Translation: CSGREDNEQFF.

This clonotype was seen only a few times. This chain uses TRBV7-8 with TRBJ1-5; TRBD1 matches 7 bases. Losses at the gene ends were 4 bases for V and 7 bases for J; bases not matched to a gene: 7. CDR3 length equals 14 residues. CDR1 is SGHVS, CDR2 FQNEAQ, per germline. The DNA of the CDR3 is TGTGCCAGCAGCTCTGGGACAGAAATACAGCCCCAGCATTTT. It specifies CASSSGTEIQPQHF.

This clonotype was seen more than once but under ten times. This sequence joins TRBV3-1 and TRBJ2-2; D gene ambiguous. Germline-derived CDR1 and CDR2 are LGHDT and YNNKEL (reference sequence). This CDR3 spans 14 amino acids. V shed 4 bases and J shed 3 bases, with 9 bases lying between them. DNA of the CDR3: TGTGCCAGCAGCCGCGTATCATACACCGGGGAGCTGTTTTTT. It codes for CASSRVSYTGELFF.

This clonotype occurred many times. The V and J genes are TRBV25-1 and TRBJ2-7, with D uncertain. Germline CDR1 reads MGHDK; CDR2 reads SYGVNS. The CDR3 is 11 amino acids. Trimming removed 1 base from V and 9 bases from J, with 7 bases in between. In DNA, the CDR3 is TGTGCCAGCAGTGAATCGACGGTGCAGTACTTC. Protein product: CASSESTVQYF.

This clonotype has ten or more counts. The rearrangement uses TRBV7-9 and TRBJ1-6; 12 bases agree with TRBD1. CDR1 and CDR2 from the germline V gene are SEHNR and FQNEAQ (reference sequence). V lost 6 bases, J lost 8 bases, and 8 bases stayed unmatched. CDR3 length: 16 residues. The CDR3 protein is CASSYSGTGGDSPLHF. The CDR3, as DNA: TGTGCCAGCAGTTACTCCGGGACAGGGGGCGATTCACCCCTCCACTTT.

CDR3 in amino acids: CASSLQGTNTEAFF. The CDR3 DNA follows: TGTGCCAGCAGCCTTCAGGGGACGAACACTGAAGCTTTCTTT. The chain couples TRBV7-6 to TRBJ1-1; perhaps TRBD1 as D (6 bases). V lost 5 bases to trimming and J lost 1 base, with 11 bases between them. There are 14 residues in the CDR3. Germline V gene lookup returns CDR1 SGHVS and CDR2 FNYEAQ.

The sample holds many counts of this clonotype. This sequence joins TRBV15 and TRBJ1-5, with D possibly being TRBD1 (5 bases). CDR1 is LNHNV and CDR2 is YYDKDF in the germline V gene (reference sequence). The ends were cut back, 0 bases at V and 6 bases at J, with 12 bases in the middle. The length of the CDR3 is 15 residues. DNA of the CDR3: TGTGCCACCAGCAGAGATCTAGCGGGGCGTCAGCCCCAGCATTTT. Protein sequence: CATSRDLAGRQPQHF.

Only a few counts were recorded for this clonotype. This chain connects TRBV19 to TRBJ2-7; TRBD2 is a possible D gene (5 bases). Per germline, CDR1 LNHDA and CDR2 SQIVND (reference sequence). The CDR3 is 15 residues long. Deletions cut 5 bases from V and 2 bases from J, with 16 bases between. DNA of the CDR3: TGTGCCAGTAGTGAGGATGGTGGAGGAACCTACGAGCAGTACTTC. It codes for CASSEDGGGTYEQYF.

This clonotype came up many times. The J gene is TRBJ2-1, the V gene TRBV9, with D perhaps TRBD2 (6 bases). The V gene's germline CDR1 is SGDLS and CDR2 YYNGEE. The CDR3 spans 16 residues. Trimming shortened V by 3 bases and J by 0 bases, and 13 bases separated the two germline ends. The CDR3 loop is CASSALTGSSYNEQFF. CDR3 nucleotides: TGTGCCAGCAGCGCCCTGACCGGGAGCTCCTACAATGAGCAGTTCTTC. Complete variable domain (other parts from reference TRBV9 and TRBJ2-1): DSGVTQTPKHLITATGQRVTLRCSPRSGDLSVYWYQQSLDQGLQFLIQYYNGEERAKGNILERFSAQQFPDLHSELNLSSLELGDSALYFCASSALTGSSYNEQFFGPGTRLTVL.

The V and J genes are TRBV5-5 and TRBJ2-7; TRBD1 or TRBD2 may be the D gene (5 bases each). V gave up 6 bases and J gave up 0 bases, with 19 bases separating them. This CDR3 comprises 16 residues. Germline values: CDR1 SGHKS, CDR2 YYEKEE (reference sequence). In DNA form, the CDR3 reads TGTGCCAGCAACCGGGGTAGGCAGGGCCACTCCTACGAGCAGTACTTC. Translating it yields CASNRGRQGHSYEQYF.

This clonotype was picked up a small number of times. The chain combines TRBV7-9 with TRBJ2-1, with D possibly being TRBD1 (5 bases). From germline, CDR1 is SEHNR and CDR2 FQNEAQ (reference sequence). The CDR3 spans 15 residues. Trimming took off 1 base at V and 2 bases at J, with 9 bases between the two ends. Written as DNA, the CDR3 is TGTGCCAGCAGCTTAGGGACATTCCCCTACAATGAGCAGTTCTTC. Its translation is CASSLGTFPYNEQFF.

This clonotype was detected many times. V is TRBV10-2 and J is TRBJ2-1; no reliable D call. Trimming cost V 5 bases and J 7 bases, with 9 bases left between them. This CDR3 is 12 amino acids long. Germline CDR1 and CDR2: WSHSY and SAAADI. The CDR3 nucleotides are TGCGCCAGCAGTAAAGGAGTAAATGAGCAGTTCTTC. Its translation is CASSKGVNEQFF.

This clonotype was seen ten or more times. The chain carries TRBV4-2 and TRBJ1-1; D gene uncertain. This CDR3 has 16 amino acids. V gave up 0 bases and J gave up 0 bases, with 11 bases separating them. The germline V gene has CDR1 LGHNA and CDR2 YNFKEQ. In DNA, the CDR3 is TGTGCCAGCAGCCAAGAAGAAGGAAGTCTGAACACTGAAGCTTTCTTT. This translates into CASSQEEGSLNTEAFF.

The genes are TRBV24-1 and TRBJ2-7; 7 bases agree with TRBD1. Germline V gene lookup returns CDR1 KGHDR and CDR2 SFDVKD. Trimming removed 4 bases from V and 3 bases from J; junction bases left unmatched: 8. The CDR3 consists of 15 residues. The CDR3 loop is CATSDHGTVDYEQYF. DNA for the CDR3: TGTGCCACCAGTGACCACGGGACAGTAGACTACGAGCAGTACTTC.

This clonotype was observed a handful of times. The V and J genes are TRBV6-5 and TRBJ1-6, with a possible D match to TRBD1 (5 bases). The germline V gene has CDR1 MNHEY and CDR2 SVGAGI. V lost 0 bases to trimming and J lost 5 bases, with 11 bases between them. The CDR3 is 16 residues long. The DNA for the CDR3 is TGTGCCAGCAGTTACTCAGGGGCCGGGGATAATTCACCCCTCCACTTT. This codes for CASSYSGAGDNSPLHF.